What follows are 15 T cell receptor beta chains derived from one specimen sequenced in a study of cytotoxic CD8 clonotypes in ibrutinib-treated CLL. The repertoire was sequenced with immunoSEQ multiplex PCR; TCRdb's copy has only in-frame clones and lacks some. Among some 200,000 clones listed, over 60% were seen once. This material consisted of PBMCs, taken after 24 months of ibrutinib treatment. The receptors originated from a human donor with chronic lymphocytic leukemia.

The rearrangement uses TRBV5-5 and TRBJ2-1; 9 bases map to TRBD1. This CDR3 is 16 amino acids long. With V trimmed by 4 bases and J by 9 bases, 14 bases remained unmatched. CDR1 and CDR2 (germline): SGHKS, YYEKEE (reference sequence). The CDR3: CASSRSVPGQGSEQFF. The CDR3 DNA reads TGTGCCAGCAGCCGTTCGGTCCCGGGACAGGGATCTGAGCAGTTCTTC.

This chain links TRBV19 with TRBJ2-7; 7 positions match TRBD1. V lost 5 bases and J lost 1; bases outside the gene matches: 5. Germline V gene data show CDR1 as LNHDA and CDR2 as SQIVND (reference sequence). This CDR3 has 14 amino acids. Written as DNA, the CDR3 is TGTGCCAGTAGTGTCTTGACAGGGTCCTACGAGCAGTACTTC. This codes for CASSVLTGSYEQYF. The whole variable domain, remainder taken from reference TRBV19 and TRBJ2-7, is DGGITQSPKYLFRKEGQNVTLSCEQNLNHDAMYWYRQDPGQGLRLIYYSQIVNDFQKGDIAEGYSVSREKKESFPLTVTSAQKNPTAFYLCASSVLTGSYEQYFGPGTRLTVT.

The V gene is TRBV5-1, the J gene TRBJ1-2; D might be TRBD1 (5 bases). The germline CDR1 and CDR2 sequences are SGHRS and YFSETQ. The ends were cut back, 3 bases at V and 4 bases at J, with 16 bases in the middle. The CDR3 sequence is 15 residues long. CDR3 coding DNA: TGCGCCAGCAGCTCCTTACTTGGGACTTTCTATGGCTACACCTTC. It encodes CASSSLLGTFYGYTF.

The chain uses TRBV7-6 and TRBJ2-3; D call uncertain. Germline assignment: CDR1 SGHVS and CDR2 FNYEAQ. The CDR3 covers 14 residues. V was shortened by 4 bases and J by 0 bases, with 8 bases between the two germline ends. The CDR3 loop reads CASSSGRSTDTQYF. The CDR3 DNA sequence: TGTGCCAGCAGCTCTGGAAGAAGCACAGATACGCAGTATTTT.

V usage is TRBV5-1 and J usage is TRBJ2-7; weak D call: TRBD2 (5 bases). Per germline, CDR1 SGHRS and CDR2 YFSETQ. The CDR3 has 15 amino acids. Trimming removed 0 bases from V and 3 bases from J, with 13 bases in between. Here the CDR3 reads CASSLARAGGYEQYF. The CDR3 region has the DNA TGCGCCAGCAGCTTGGCGAGGGCGGGTGGCTACGAGCAGTACTTC.

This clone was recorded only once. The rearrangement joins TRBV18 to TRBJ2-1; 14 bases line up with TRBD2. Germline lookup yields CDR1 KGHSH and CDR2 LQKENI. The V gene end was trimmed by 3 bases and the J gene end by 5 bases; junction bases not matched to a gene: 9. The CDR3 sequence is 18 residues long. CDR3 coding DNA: TGTGCCAGCTCACCGTCCGGGACTAGCGGGAGTGCGCACAATGAGCAGTTCTTC. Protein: CASSPSGTSGSAHNEQFF. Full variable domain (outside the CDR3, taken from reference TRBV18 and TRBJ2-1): NAGVMQNPRHLVRRRGQEARLRCSPMKGHSHVYWYRQLPEEGLKFMVYLQKENIIDESGMPKERFSAEFPKEGPSILRIQQVVRGDSAAYFCASSPSGTSGSAHNEQFFGPGTRLTVL.

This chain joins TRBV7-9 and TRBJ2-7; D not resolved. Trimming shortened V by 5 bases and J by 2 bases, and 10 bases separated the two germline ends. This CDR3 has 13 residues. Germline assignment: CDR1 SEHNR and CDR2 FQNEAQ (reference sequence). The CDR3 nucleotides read TGTGCCAGCAGCGGGGTTAGGGCCTACGAGCAGTACTTC. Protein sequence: CASSGVRAYEQYF.

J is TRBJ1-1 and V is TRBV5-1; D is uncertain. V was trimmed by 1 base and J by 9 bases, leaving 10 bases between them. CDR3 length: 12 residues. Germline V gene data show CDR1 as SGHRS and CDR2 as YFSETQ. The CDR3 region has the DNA TGCGCCAGCAGCTTGCCGGCAGTCCAAGCTTTCTTT. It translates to CASSLPAVQAFF.

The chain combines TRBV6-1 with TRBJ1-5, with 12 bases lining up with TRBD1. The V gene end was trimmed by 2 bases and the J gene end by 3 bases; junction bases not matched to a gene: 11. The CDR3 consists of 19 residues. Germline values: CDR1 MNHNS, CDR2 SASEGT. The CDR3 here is CASSEPTGTGGYDNQPQHF. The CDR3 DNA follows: TGTGCCAGCAGTGAACCAACCGGGACAGGGGGCTACGACAATCAGCCCCAGCATTTT.

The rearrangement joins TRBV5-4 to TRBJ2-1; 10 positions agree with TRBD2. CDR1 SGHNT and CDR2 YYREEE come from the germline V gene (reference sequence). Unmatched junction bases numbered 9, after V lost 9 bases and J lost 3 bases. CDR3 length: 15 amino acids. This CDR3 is CATKKREGLYNEQFF. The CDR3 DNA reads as TGTGCCACCAAAAAGCGGGAGGGCCTCTACAATGAGCAGTTCTTC. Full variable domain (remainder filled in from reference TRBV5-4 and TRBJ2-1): ETGVTQSPTHLIKTRGQQVTLRCSSQSGHNTVSWYQQALGQGPQFIFQYYREEENGRGNFPPRFSGLQFPNYSSELNVNALELDDSALYLCATKKREGLYNEQFFGPGTRLTVL.

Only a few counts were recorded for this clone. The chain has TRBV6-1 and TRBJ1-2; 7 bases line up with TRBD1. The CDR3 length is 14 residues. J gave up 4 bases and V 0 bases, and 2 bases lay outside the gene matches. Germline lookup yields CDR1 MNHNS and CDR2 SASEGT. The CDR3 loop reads CASSEAWDSYGYTF. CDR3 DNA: TGTGCCAGCAGTGAAGCTTGGGACAGCTATGGCTACACCTTC.

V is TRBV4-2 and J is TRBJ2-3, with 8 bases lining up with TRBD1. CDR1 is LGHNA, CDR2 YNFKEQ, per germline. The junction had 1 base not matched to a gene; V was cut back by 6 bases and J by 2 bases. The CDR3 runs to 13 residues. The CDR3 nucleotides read TGTGCCAGCAGGGACAGGGCCACAGATACGCAGTATTTT. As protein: CASRDRATDTQYF.

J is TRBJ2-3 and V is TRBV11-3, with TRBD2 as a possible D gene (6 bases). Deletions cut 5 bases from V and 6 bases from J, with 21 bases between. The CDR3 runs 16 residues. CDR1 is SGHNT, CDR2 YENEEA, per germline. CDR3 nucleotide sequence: TGTGCCAGCAGCCCCCTCGGGGGACTGCCGACGGATACGCAGTATTTT. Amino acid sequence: CASSPLGGLPTDTQYF.

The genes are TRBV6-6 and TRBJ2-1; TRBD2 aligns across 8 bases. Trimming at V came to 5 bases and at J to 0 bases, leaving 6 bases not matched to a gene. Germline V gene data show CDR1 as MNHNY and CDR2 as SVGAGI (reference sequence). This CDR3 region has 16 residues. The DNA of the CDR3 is TGTGCCAGCAGTCCGAGACTAGCGCGCTCCTACAATGAGCAGTTCTTC. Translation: CASSPRLARSYNEQFF.

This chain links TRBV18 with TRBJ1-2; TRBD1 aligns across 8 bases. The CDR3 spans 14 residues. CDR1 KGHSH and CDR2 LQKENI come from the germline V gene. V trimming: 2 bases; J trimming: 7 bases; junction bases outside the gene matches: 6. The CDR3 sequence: CASSPIDRGSGYTF. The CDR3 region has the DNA TGTGCCAGCTCACCAATCGACAGGGGATCTGGCTACACCTTC.